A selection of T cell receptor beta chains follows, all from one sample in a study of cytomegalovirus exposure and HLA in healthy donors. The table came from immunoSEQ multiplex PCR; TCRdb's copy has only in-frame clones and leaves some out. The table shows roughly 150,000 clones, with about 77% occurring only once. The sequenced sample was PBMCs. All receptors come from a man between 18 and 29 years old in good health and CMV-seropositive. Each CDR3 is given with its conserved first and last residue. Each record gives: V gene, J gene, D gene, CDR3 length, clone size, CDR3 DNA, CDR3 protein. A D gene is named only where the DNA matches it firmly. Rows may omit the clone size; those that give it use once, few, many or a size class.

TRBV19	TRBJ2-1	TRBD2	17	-	TGTGCCAGTAGTATATGGGGACTAGCGGGAGGCCACAATGAGCAGTTCTTC	CASSIWGLAGGHNEQFF
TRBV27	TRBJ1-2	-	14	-	TGTGCCAGCAGTTACTCGGCGGTTAACTATGGCTACACCTTC	CASSYSAVNYGYTF
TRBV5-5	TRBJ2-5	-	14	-	TGTGCCAGCAGCTTGGACCAGGGGTGGGAGACCCAGTACTTC	CASSLDQGWETQYF
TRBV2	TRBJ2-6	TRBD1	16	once	TGTGCCAGCAGGGGACAGGGGGGCGCTGGGGCCAACGTCCTGACTTTC	CASRGQGGAGANVLTF
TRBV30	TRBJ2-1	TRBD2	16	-	TGTGCCTGGAGTCCTGGACTAGCGGGAGGGTACAATGAGCAGTTCTTC	CAWSPGLAGGYNEQFF
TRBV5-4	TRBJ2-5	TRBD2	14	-	TGTGCCAGCAGCCTCGGGACTAGCTTTGAGACCCAGTACTTC	CASSLGTSFETQYF
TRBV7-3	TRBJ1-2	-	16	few	TGTGCCAGCAGCGAATCGGGACCGGGAGATGGTCTTGGCTACACCTTC	CASSESGPGDGLGYTF
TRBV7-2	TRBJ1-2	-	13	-	TGTGCCAGCAGCTGGACAAATGACTATGGCTACACCTTC	CASSWTNDYGYTF
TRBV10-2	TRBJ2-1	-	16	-	TGCGCCAGCAGGGACGGGACACGGACCTCCTACAATGAGCAGTTCTTC	CASRDGTRTSYNEQFF
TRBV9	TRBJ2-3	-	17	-	TGTGCCAGCTCTACCTCCCCTAGCTACGAGACCACAGATACGCAGTATTTT	CASSTSPSYETTDTQYF
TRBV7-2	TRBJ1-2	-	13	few	TGTGCCAGCAGCTTAGACCAGCGAGATGGCTACACCTTC	CASSLDQRDGYTF
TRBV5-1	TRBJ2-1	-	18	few	TGCGCCAGCAGCTTAACCTCGGACGTCCCCGGGGTTAAGGGTGGGCAGTTCTTC	CASSLTSDVPGVKGGQFF
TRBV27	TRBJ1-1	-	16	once	TGTGCCAGCAGTTCAATCGACAGAGGCCGCGGAACTGAAGCTTTCTTT	CASSSIDRGRGTEAFF
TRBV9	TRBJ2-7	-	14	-	TGTGCCAGCAGCGTAGGGGCAGTATCGGCCGAGCAGTACTTC	CASSVGAVSAEQYF
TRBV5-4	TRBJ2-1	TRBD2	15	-	TGTGCCAGCAGCTTGCCTAGCGGGAGTGGCCAAGAGCAGTTCTTC	CASSLPSGSGQEQFF
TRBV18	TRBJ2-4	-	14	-	TGTGCCAGCTCACGCAGGGAAGCCAAAAACATTCAGTACTTC	CASSRREAKNIQYF